The present T cell receptor (beta chain) was sequenced within a study of human T cells and chemical hapten exposure. The overall study: Read at 6 days, the patch tests placed 0.01% DPC on the upper back. Overall study findings and caveats: With DPC sensitization, TCRs exceeding 1 in 1000 frequency showed no change. Among expanded TCRs, significantly more large CDR3 similarity clusters formed than among controls.

Original data processing: The median was roughly 95,000 TCRs per sample, ranging roughly 20,000 to 690,600. TCRdb reprocessed the RACE reads with MiXCR, giving one entry per CDR3 protein. These V and J calls originate from TCRdb's pipeline instead of the authors' own analysis. The sample consists of 150,000 to 200,000 distinct CDR3 sequences, 25% to 35% of them appearing once. Time point here: pre-sensitization, week 0. The treatment is: therapeutic diphenylcyclopropenone sensitization with weekly scalp DPC. There are 15 residues in the CDR3. J was trimmed by 3 bases and V by 3 bases; bases with no gene match: 7. Germline values: CDR1 SQVTM, CDR2 ANQGSEA. About this clonotype: As yet, its antigen is unknown.

The chain is built from TRBV29-1 and TRBJ2-7, with TRBD1 identical over 11 bases. This material consisted of whole blood, taken in connection with sensitization to the hapten diphenylcyclopropenone (DPC). This clonotype was obtained from a young woman with alopecia areata. Some clones in this sample may be carry-over from other donors' samples. Here the CDR3 reads CSVEVPGQGDYEQYF. CDR3 sequence (DNA): TGCAGCGTTGAGGTGCCGGGACAGGGGGACTACGAGCAGTACTTC.